A few counts support the clone carrying this T cell receptor beta chain. This sample is part of a study of CD8+ T cells in alopecia areata. After isolation, RNA underwent reverse transcription to generate cDNA as the sequencing template. The protocol was immunoSEQ multiplex PCR, while the TCRdb copy is restricted to in-frame clones and leaves out a portion. The sample comprises 140,000 to 150,000 clones, about 89% of which are singletons, and about 16% rests with the top ten. The germline gives CDR1 LNHDA, CDR2 SQIVND (reference sequence). V shed 5 bases, J shed 0 bases, and the junction held 5 bases outside the gene matches. The CDR3 is 15 residues long.

The specimen comprised CD8+ T cells sorted from blood, sampled at week 0. This clonotype originated in a human donor with alopecia areata. The rearrangement links TRBV19 to TRBJ2-3; 7 nucleotides agree with TRBD2. The DNA of the CDR3 is TGTGCCAGTAGTCCCGCGGGAGCTAGCACAGATACGCAGTATTTT. Residues: CASSPAGASTDTQYF.